Listed below are T cell receptor beta chains from one sample, sequenced in a study of CD8+ T cells in alopecia areata. Assay: immunoSEQ multiplex PCR; the TCRdb copy retains only in-frame clones and omits some. The sample contains 140,000 to 150,000 clones, about 60% of which appear only once. Material: CD4+ T cells sorted from blood, obtained at week 0. These receptors originate from a human donor with alopecia areata. CDR3s include the opening cysteine and the closing phenylalanine or tryptophan. The order of the fields is V gene, J gene, D gene, clone size, CDR3 DNA, CDR3 protein. A D gene is named only where the DNA matches it firmly. Clone size is shown for a subset of rows, as once, few, many or a class of expanded clone.

>TRBV10-3|TRBJ2-7|TRBD2|NA
TGTGCCATCAGTGACCTAGCGGGGGGTGAAGAGCAGTACTTC
CAISDLAGGEEQYF
>TRBV2|TRBJ2-5|TRBD2|NA
TGTGCCAGCATACTAGCGGGGATGGGGGAGACCCAGTACTTC
CASILAGMGETQYF
>TRBV9|TRBJ1-6|TRBD1|once
TGTGCCAGCAGCGTCCGGGACAGGGAATTCAATTCACCCCTCCACTTT
CASSVRDREFNSPLHF
>TRBV18|TRBJ2-1|NA|NA
TGTGCCAGCTCACCAGTTGCGGGGAGCTCCTACAATGAGCAGTTCTTC
CASSPVAGSSYNEQFF
>TRBV7-9|TRBJ2-3|TRBD1|NA
TGTGCCAGCAGACCCGGGACAGGGGCTTTGAGAGATACGCAGTATTTT
CASRPGTGALRDTQYF
>TRBV5-1|TRBJ2-1|TRBD2|NA
TGCGCCAGCAGCTTGAGTCTAGCGGGTGATAATGAGCAGTTCTTC
CASSLSLAGDNEQFF
>TRBV7-8|TRBJ1-5|NA|NA
TGTGCCAGCAGACAGCCCAATCAGCCCCAGCATTTT
CASRQPNQPQHF
>TRBV5-1|TRBJ1-5|NA|NA
TGCGCCAGCAGCTTGGAAGGGGCGCGAAATCAGCCCCAGCATTTT
CASSLEGARNQPQHF
>TRBV6-5|TRBJ2-5|NA|NA
TGTGCCAGCAGTTACGGGGGGTGGGAGACCCAGTACTTC
CASSYGGWETQYF
>TRBV30|TRBJ1-6|TRBD1|NA
TGTGCCTGGAGTGTAGACAGGGGGGGTTTCACCCTCCACTTT
CAWSVDRGGFTLHF
>TRBV29-1|TRBJ1-5|NA|NA
TGCAGCGTTGAACAGGCCCGCAATCAGCCCCAGCATTTT
CSVEQARNQPQHF
>TRBV7-6|TRBJ1-4|TRBD1|few
TGTGCCAGCAGCTTGGTACAGGGGGCAGAGGAAAAACTGTTTTTT
CASSLVQGAEEKLFF
>TRBV5-6|TRBJ2-5|NA|NA
TGTGCCAGCAGCTTGGAGGGCCTGGGGCTGGCGGAGACCCAGTACTTC
CASSLEGLGLAETQYF
>TRBV11-2|TRBJ2-4|NA|NA
TGTGCCAGCAGGGCTCTCCGGGGGTCCAAAAACATTCAGTACTTC
CASRALRGSKNIQYF
>TRBV6-5|TRBJ2-7|NA|NA
TGTGCCAGCAGACCACGCCCGTCCGACGAGCAGTACTTC
CASRPRPSDEQYF
>TRBV5-1|TRBJ2-1|NA|NA
TGCGCCAGCAGCCCGGGGCAGACCTACAATGAGCAGTTCTTC
CASSPGQTYNEQFF
>TRBV19|TRBJ2-1|NA|NA
TGTGCCAGTACCGACAGGACAAGCTCCTACAATGAGCAGTTCTTC
CASTDRTSSYNEQFF
>TRBV2|TRBJ2-7|NA|NA
TGTGCCAGCAGTGAAGCGGCCCTCGGGGGCGGTTACGAGCAGTACTTC
CASSEAALGGGYEQYF
>TRBV20-1|TRBJ2-5|NA|NA
TGCAGTGCTACCCCGGCCGAGACCCAGTACTTC
CSATPAETQYF
>TRBV5-6|TRBJ2-3|TRBD2|NA
TGTGCCAGCAGCTTCGAGCGGGGGGCCACAGATACGCAGTATTTT
CASSFERGATDTQYF
>TRBV27|TRBJ2-7|NA|NA
TGTGCCAGCAGTTTCCGCTGGGACGGAGCCTACGAGCAGTACTTC
CASSFRWDGAYEQYF
>TRBV28|TRBJ2-2|TRBD1|few
TGTGCCGTCCAGGACAGGGGATTTACCGGGGAGCTGTTTTTT
CAVQDRGFTGELFF
>TRBV2|TRBJ2-5|TRBD2|few
TGTGCCAGCAGGCGCGGGACTAGCGGGGTTATACAAGAGACCCAGTACTTC
CASRRGTSGVIQETQYF
>TRBV4-1|TRBJ1-2|NA|NA
TGCGCCAGCAGCCAAGATCAAACGGGTATCTATGGCTACACCTTC
CASSQDQTGIYGYTF
>TRBV30|TRBJ1-3|TRBD1|few
TGTGCTATAAGGGGACAGAACTCTGGAAACACCATATATTTT
CAIRGQNSGNTIYF
>TRBV10-3|TRBJ2-5|TRBD1|NA
TGTGCCATCAGGGCGGACAGGAGTGGCGAGACCCAGTACTTC
CAIRADRSGETQYF
>TRBV5-4|TRBJ1-2|NA|NA
TGTGCCAGCAGCTTGTGGTCCGGGATATCGGGCTATGGCTACACCTTC
CASSLWSGISGYGYTF
>TRBV6-5|TRBJ1-1|NA|once
TGTGCCAGCAGTTACCGGGCAGGGAACACTGAAGCTTTCTTT
CASSYRAGNTEAFF
>TRBV6-5|TRBJ2-7|NA|NA
TGTGCCAGCAGTTACAGATTGACAGGCCGCAACTACGAGCAGTACTTC
CASSYRLTGRNYEQYF
>TRBV7-2|TRBJ1-2|TRBD1|NA
TGTGCCAGCAGCTTAGCTTTCGGACAGGACTATGGCTACACCTTC
CASSLAFGQDYGYTF
>TRBV4-2|TRBJ1-4|TRBD1|NA
TGTGCCAGCAGCCAAGATCAGGGGGCGGGGGAAAAACTGTTTTTT
CASSQDQGAGEKLFF
>TRBV15|TRBJ2-6|NA|NA
TGTGCCTCCAGGAACTCTGGGGCCAACGTCCTGACTTTC
CASRNSGANVLTF
>TRBV6-5|TRBJ2-2|TRBD1|NA
TGTGCCAGCAGTTCAGGACAGGGGGTCGGAACCGGGGAGCTGTTTTTT
CASSSGQGVGTGELFF
>TRBV18|TRBJ2-3|NA|NA
TGTGCCAGCTCACCCGAGATTGGGAGTGTGTGGGGTACGCAGTATTTT
CASSPEIGSVWGTQYF
>TRBV19|TRBJ1-2|NA|once
TGTGCCAGCCAACGGACAAGAACTAACTATGGCTACACCTTC
CASQRTRTNYGYTF
>TRBV4-1|TRBJ2-1|TRBD1|NA
TGCGCCAGCAGCCAAGATGGGCAGGGGGCCTACAATGAGCAGTTCTTC
CASSQDGQGAYNEQFF
>TRBV6-5|TRBJ2-5|TRBD2|NA
TGTGCCAGCAGTTCCGTACTAGCGGGGGAGGAGACCCAGTACTTC
CASSSVLAGEETQYF
>TRBV5-1|TRBJ2-3|TRBD2|NA
TGCGCCAGCAGCCTGGGACTAGCGGGGGGTGATACGCAGTATTTT
CASSLGLAGGDTQYF
>TRBV29-1|TRBJ2-1|NA|NA
TGCAGCGACGATTTAAAGTTCTTC
CSDDLKFF
>TRBV5-4|TRBJ2-5|NA|NA
TGTGCCAGCAGCCCTCCCGGGATACAAGAGACCCAGTACTTC
CASSPPGIQETQYF
>TRBV4-3|TRBJ2-1|NA|NA
TGCGCCAGCAGCCAAGCTTTGCGTGAAGACATCTACAATGAGCAGTTCTTC
CASSQALREDIYNEQFF
>TRBV10-3|TRBJ1-1|NA|NA
TGTGCCATCAGTGTTACAGGGTCGCCCCCGAGGACTGAAGCTTTCTTT
CAISVTGSPPRTEAFF
>TRBV5-1|TRBJ2-1|NA|NA
TGCGCCAGCAGCTTAGCGGAACCCTCCTACAATGAGCAGTTCTTC
CASSLAEPSYNEQFF
>TRBV6-5|TRBJ1-6|NA|NA
TGTGCCAGCAGCCCAAGGAGGGGAAACTCACCCCTCCACTTT
CASSPRRGNSPLHF
>TRBV7-9|TRBJ1-1|NA|NA
TGTGCCAGCAGCTTAGCGATGGTGGGGTGGGAAGCTTTCTTT
CASSLAMVGWEAFF
>TRBV29-1|TRBJ2-5|NA|few
TGCAGCGTGGAGCGACTGGGCGGCGAGACCCAGTACTTC
CSVERLGGETQYF
>TRBV29-1|TRBJ1-2|TRBD1|NA
TGCAGCGTCTTACAGGGGGCGGAAGGCTACACCTTC
CSVLQGAEGYTF
>TRBV27|TRBJ2-1|NA|few
TGTGCCAGCAGTTTAAGGATAAATCAGTACTGGGGGCAGTTCTTC
CASSLRINQYWGQFF
>TRBV29-1|TRBJ2-7|NA|few
TGCAGCGCCGGGTCCTCGGGGGTGAAGCAGTACTTC
CSAGSSGVKQYF
>TRBV15|TRBJ1-2|NA|NA
TGTGCCACCAGCAGAGAGATCGGGGGGGCGCAAGGCTACACCTTC
CATSREIGGAQGYTF
>TRBV12-5|TRBJ2-3|NA|once
TGTGCTAGTGGTTTGGCGGATACGCAGTATTTT
CASGLADTQYF
>TRBV27|TRBJ2-6|NA|few
TGTGCCAGCAGGACTCATGGGGCCCCCGGGGCCAACGTCCTGACTTTC
CASRTHGAPGANVLTF
>TRBV7-6|TRBJ2-1|TRBD1|NA
TGTGCCAGTACCCGGGACAGGGGGCACAATGAGCAGTTCTTC
CASTRDRGHNEQFF